This entry features one T cell receptor (beta chain) sequence. Sequencing used immunoSEQ multiplex PCR; TCRdb keeps in-frame clones, though not all of them. This sample has about 140,000 clones, with around nine tenths found just once. The sample is drawn from a study of control samples from healthy donors and cancer patients. This CDR3 spans 15 amino acids. Germline V gene data show CDR1 as MNHEY and CDR2 as SVGAGI. Trimming cost V 6 bases and J 4 bases, with 17 bases left between them. The V and J genes are TRBV6-5 and TRBJ2-3; a weak D match, TRBD1 (6 bases). The sample taken for sequencing was blood. The receptor's source is a woman aged 30 to 39 in good health. The CDR3 region has the DNA TGTGCCAGCAGCTTAGGACAGATGAAAGCAGATACGCAGTATTTT. Encoded protein: CASSLGQMKADTQYF.